This record concerns one T cell receptor beta chain sequence. Some clones are missing from TCRdb's copy, which holds only in-frame ones; the method was immunoSEQ multiplex PCR. The data show about 360,000 clones, about four fifths seen once. The data stem from a study of blood T cell repertoires in COVID-19. Per germline, CDR1 MDHEN and CDR2 SYDVKM. V lost 7 bases, J lost 0 bases, and 10 bases lay in between. The length of the CDR3 is 13 residues. This TCR came from a human donor with acute or convalescent COVID-19. The donor label of this sample is uncertain. Sequenced input: peripheral blood. The J gene is TRBJ2-7, the V gene TRBV28; possible D gene TRBD2, 5 bases. This chain's CDR3 is CASTLGSSYEQYF. The CDR3, as DNA: TGTGCCAGCACCCTGGGGAGCTCCTACGAGCAGTACTTC.